The 25 T cell receptor beta chains presented below share a single source sample, sequenced in a study of identical twins. Via MiXCR, TCRdb re-called the 5' RACE reads, giving one row per CDR3 protein. The table shows approximately 230,000 distinct CDR3 sequences, with about 6.7% occurring only once. In addition, the sample was reused for a study of T cells expressing NK-cell markers.

Material for sequencing was CD8+ T cells sorted from blood. All receptors derive from a woman between 18 and 29 years old in good health.

The rearrangement uses TRBV2 and TRBJ2-1; the match to TRBD2 covers 15 bases. V was clipped by 6 bases and J by 9 bases; unmatched bases: 6. Germline V gene lookup returns CDR1 SNHLY and CDR2 FYNNEI. CDR3 size: 15 residues. The CDR3 bases are TGTGCCAGCAGCGGGACTAGCGGGGGGCATGGTGAGCAGTTCTTC. Translated: CASSGTSGGHGEQFF.

The chain has TRBV5-1 and TRBJ2-1, with D perhaps TRBD2 (6 bases). The germline gives CDR1 SGHRS, CDR2 YFSETQ. The CDR3 is 16 amino acids. The V end lost 7 bases, the J end lost 12 bases, and 29 bases lay between the germline ends. The CDR3 sequence is CASGRRYYWKDRRQFF. The CDR3 region has the DNA TGCGCCAGCGGGAGGAGGTACTATTGGAAAGACCGTCGGCAGTTCTTC.

In this sample, this clonotype turned up many times. J is TRBJ2-5 and V is TRBV2; D gene uncertain. Germline V gene sequence: CDR1 SNHLY, CDR2 FYNNEI. The CDR3 totals 10 residues. Trimming removed 11 bases from V and 5 bases from J, with 9 bases in between. The CDR3: CAGPGETQYF. The CDR3 DNA follows: TGTGCCGGACCCGGGGAGACCCAGTACTTC.

This clonotype occurred a few times. The chain uses TRBV7-2 and TRBJ2-2; 11 bases map to TRBD2. CDR3 length equals 16 residues. The J segment lost 7 bases and the V segment lost 2 bases, leaving 6 bases of the junction unmatched. Germline lookup yields CDR1 SGHTA and CDR2 FQGNSA. The DNA for the CDR3 is TGTGCCAGCAGCTTAAACCTAGCGGGAGGATTCGGGGAGCTGTTTTTT. Translated, it gives CASSLNLAGGFGELFF.

This clonotype was seen more than once but under ten times. The chain uses TRBV6-1 and TRBJ2-7; D is perhaps TRBD1 or TRBD2 (5 bases each). V lost 7 bases, J lost 6 bases, and 16 bases lay in between. The CDR3 consists of 13 residues. CDR1 is MNHNS and CDR2 is SASEGT in the germline V gene. CDR3 coding DNA: TGTGCCAGCATCGGTGGGGGACGGCCCGAGCAGTACTTC. Its translation is CASIGGGRPEQYF.

This clonotype has more than one count but fewer than ten. This chain links TRBV7-9 with TRBJ2-2; weak D call: TRBD2 (7 bases). Per the germline V gene, CDR1 is SEHNR and CDR2 is FQNEAQ (reference sequence). This CDR3 has 16 amino acids. The V gene lost 5 bases and the J gene lost 2 bases, with 15 bases spanning the gap. DNA of the CDR3: TGTGCCAGCAGCCCTGCTGGGGGGGCCAACACCGGGGAGCTGTTTTTT. Translation gives CASSPAGGANTGELFF.

This clonotype has a handful of counts. The chain employs TRBV29-1 and TRBJ2-2; the D is unclear. This CDR3 has 12 residues. Germline V gives CDR1 SQVTM, CDR2 ANQGSEA. Trimming stripped 7 bases from V and 4 bases from J, with 10 bases between. DNA of the CDR3: TGCAGCGCCCCGTTCGGCACCGGGGAGCTGTTTTTT. Translated, it gives CSAPFGTGELFF.

The chain couples TRBV5-1 to TRBJ2-7; D unresolved. The V and J ends lost 7 bases and 2 bases respectively, with 19 bases between them. Germline loops: CDR1 SGHRS, CDR2 YFSETQ. The CDR3 loop spans 15 amino acids. This CDR3 is CASQKGWGRAYEQYF. CDR3 DNA: TGCGCCAGCCAGAAAGGGTGGGGTCGCGCCTACGAGCAGTACTTC. Together with reference TRBV5-1 and TRBJ2-7, the CDR3 gives the full variable domain: KAGVTQTPRYLIKTRGQQVTLSCSPISGHRSVSWYQQTPGQGLQFLFEYFSETQRNKGNFPGRFSGRQFSNSRSEMNVSTLELGDSALYLCASQKGWGRAYEQYFGPGTRLTVT.

There are many counts of this clonotype. V is TRBV6-1 and J is TRBJ2-3; tentatively, D is TRBD2 (5 bases). The length of the CDR3 is 15 residues. The germline V gene encodes CDR1 MNHNS and CDR2 SASEGT. Deletions cut 6 bases from V and 3 bases from J, with 16 bases between. CDR3 amino acids: CASSPTAGETDTQYF. The DNA for the CDR3 is TGTGCCAGCAGCCCTACAGCCGGGGAGACAGATACGCAGTATTTT.

V is TRBV20-1 and J is TRBJ1-2; D is ambiguous. CDR3 size: 11 residues. Germline loops: CDR1 DFQATT, CDR2 SNEGSKA (reference sequence). The V and J ends lost 2 bases and 6 bases respectively, with 7 bases between them. CDR3 residues: CSARTGNGYTF. CDR3 sequence (DNA): TGCAGTGCTAGAACGGGAAATGGCTACACCTTC.

About this clonotype itself: A much larger clone sits a single nucleotide away, making a read error possible. This chain joins TRBV7-9 and TRBJ2-7; D is unresolved. The CDR3 contains 15 residues. The V and J ends lost 5 bases and 4 bases respectively, with 18 bases between them. From germline, CDR1 is SEHNR and CDR2 FQNEAQ (reference sequence). The CDR3 is CASSPGSALGYEQYF. CDR3 bases: TGTGCCAGCAGCCCCGGGTCGGCTCTAGGATACGAGCAGTACTTC.

This clonotype was seen repeatedly, ten times or more. This chain uses TRBV12-3 or TRBV12-4 with TRBJ2-5; 9 bases fit TRBD1. The CDR3 length is 15 residues. Trimming cost V 3 bases and J 0 bases; bases outside gene matches: 2. The CDR3 nucleotides are TGTGCCAGCAGTTTTGACAGGGGGTACCAAGAGACCCAGTACTTC. This gives the protein CASSFDRGYQETQYF.

This clonotype was counted between two and nine times. This chain joins TRBV7-9 and TRBJ2-2; weak D call: TRBD2 (5 bases). The CDR3 consists of 14 residues. Looked up from germline, CDR1 is SEHNR and CDR2 is FQNEAQ (reference sequence). Trimming removed 5 bases from V and 2 bases from J, with 9 bases in between. This CDR3 is CASSVGINTGELFF. In nucleotides, the CDR3 is TGTGCCAGCAGCGTCGGGATTAACACCGGGGAGCTGTTTTTT. Complete variable domain (other parts from reference TRBV7-9 and TRBJ2-2): DTGVSQNPRHKITKRGQNVTFRCDPISEHNRLYWYRQTLGQGPEFLTYFQNEAQLEKSRLLSDRFSAERPKGSFSTLEIQRTEQGDSAMYLCASSVGINTGELFFGEGSRLTVL.

This clonotype was detected a few times. The gene calls are TRBV9 and TRBJ2-7; TRBD2 matches at 7 bases. CDR1 is SGDLS, CDR2 YYNGEE, per germline. CDR3 length equals 15 residues. Unmatched junction bases numbered 6, after V lost 0 bases and J lost 3 bases. CDR3 in amino acids: CASSVGSSGNYEQYF. Here the CDR3 DNA reads TGTGCCAGCAGCGTAGGTTCTAGCGGCAACTACGAGCAGTACTTC.

This clonotype was counted at least ten times. V and J are TRBV5-6 and TRBJ1-1, with 7 nucleotides matching TRBD1. This CDR3 contains 12 residues. Looked up from germline, CDR1 is SGHDT and CDR2 is YYEEEE. V was pared by 4 bases and J by 6 bases, with 3 bases of the junction left unmatched. In DNA, the CDR3 is TGTGCCAGCAGCGGGACAGCCCCTGAAGCTTTCTTT. Translation: CASSGTAPEAFF.

V usage is TRBV9 and J usage is TRBJ2-7, with TRBD2 as a possible D gene (6 bases). The V gene's germline CDR1 is SGDLS and CDR2 YYNGEE. The CDR3 is made up of 14 amino acids. V was trimmed by 4 bases and J by 0 bases, leaving 11 bases between them. CDR3: CASSRVGGSYEQYF. CDR3 DNA sequence: TGTGCCAGCAGCCGGGTCGGGGGCTCCTACGAGCAGTACTTC. Full variable domain (remainder filled in from reference TRBV9 and TRBJ2-7): DSGVTQTPKHLITATGQRVTLRCSPRSGDLSVYWYQQSLDQGLQFLIQYYNGEERAKGNILERFSAQQFPDLHSELNLSSLELGDSALYFCASSRVGGSYEQYFGPGTRLTVT.

This chain joins TRBV11-2 and TRBJ2-7; D unresolved. Between the trimmed V and J ends, which lost 3 bases and 3 bases, there was a span of 0 bases. The CDR3 is made up of 10 amino acids. CDR1 is SGHAT and CDR2 is FQNNGV in the germline V gene. Written as DNA, the CDR3 is TGTGCCAGCAGCTTCTACGAGCAGTACTTC. Protein: CASSFYEQYF.

The V call is TRBV27, the J call TRBJ2-2; D remains unclear. V lost 5 bases to trimming and J lost 1 base, with 8 bases between them. This CDR3 is 14 amino acids long. Germline V CDR1 and CDR2: MNHEY, SMNVEV (reference sequence). The CDR3, as DNA: TGTGCCAGCAGTCTGGGGTGGAACACCGGGGAGCTGTTTTTT. This encodes CASSLGWNTGELFF.

The sample holds a few counts of this clonotype. CDR3 sequence reads: CASSPELAVTDTQYF. CDR3 nucleotides: TGTGCCAGCTCACCGGAACTAGCGGTCACAGATACGCAGTATTTT. The J gene is TRBJ2-3, the V gene TRBV18, with 8 nucleotides matching TRBD2. In germline, CDR1 is KGHSH, CDR2 LQKENI. Losses at the gene ends were 3 bases for V and 2 bases for J; bases not matched to a gene: 4. This CDR3 contains 15 residues. The full variable domain, with the rest looked up from reference TRBV18 and TRBJ2-3, is NAGVMQNPRHLVRRRGQEARLRCSPMKGHSHVYWYRQLPEEGLKFMVYLQKENIIDESGMPKERFSAEFPKEGPSILRIQQVVRGDSAAYFCASSPELAVTDTQYFGPGTRLTVL.

This clonotype appeared a few times. The gene calls are TRBV15 and TRBJ2-5; D gene uncertain. In germline, CDR1 is LNHNV, CDR2 YYDKDF (reference sequence). The germline V and J ends were trimmed by 4 bases and 5 bases, with 17 bases remaining between them. The CDR3 loop spans 15 amino acids. In nucleotides, the CDR3 is TGTGCCACCAGCATGGCCCTCGGAGAGCGTGAGACCCAGTACTTC. It encodes CATSMALGERETQYF. The full variable domain, in which reference TRBV15 and TRBJ2-5 provide the parts outside the CDR3, is DAMVIQNPRYQVTQFGKPVTLSCSQTLNHNVMYWYQQKSSQAPKLLFHYYDKDFNNEADTPDNFQSRRPNTSFCFLDIRSPGLGDTAMYLCATSMALGERETQYFGPGTRLLVL.

This clonotype has at least ten counts. This chain joins TRBV7-9 and TRBJ1-2, with D maybe TRBD1 (6 bases). Trimming shortened V by 5 bases and J by 4 bases, and 11 bases separated the two germline ends. The CDR3 runs to 13 residues. Germline lookup yields CDR1 SEHNR and CDR2 FQNEAQ (reference sequence). CDR3 residues: CASSGTGTYGYTF. The CDR3 nucleotides read TGTGCCAGCAGCGGAACAGGGACCTATGGCTACACCTTC.

J is TRBJ2-1 and V is TRBV13; a weak D match, TRBD2 (7 bases). The CDR3 length is 15 residues. CDR1 and CDR2 from the germline V gene are PRHDT and FYEKMQ (reference sequence). V shed 5 bases and J shed 2 bases, with 13 bases lying between them. The DNA for the CDR3 is TGTGCCAGCAGCATAACAGGGAGGGCCTACAATGAGCAGTTCTTC. This translates into CASSITGRAYNEQFF.

The sample holds many counts of this clonotype. The chain has TRBV11-2 and TRBJ2-1, with 7 bases aligning to TRBD2. Germline CDR1 reads SGHAT; CDR2 reads FQNNGV. Trimming took 2 bases from V and 0 from J; bases not matched to a gene: 1. CDR3 length: 15 residues. The CDR3: CASSLRGSSYNEQFF. The CDR3 bases are TGTGCCAGCAGCTTACGCGGGAGCTCCTACAATGAGCAGTTCTTC.

In this sample, this clonotype turned up a few times. The rearrangement joins TRBV6-1 to TRBJ1-5, with a weak D call TRBD1 (5 bases). V lost 6 bases, J lost 4 bases, and 13 bases lay in between. CDR3 size: 14 residues. Germline-derived CDR1 and CDR2 are MNHNS and SASEGT. The CDR3 nucleotides read TGTGCCAGCAGCAGTGCAGGGCGGAATCAGCCCCAGCATTTT. It codes for CASSSAGRNQPQHF.

This clonotype was detected ten times or more. The chain employs TRBV3-1 and TRBJ1-5; D is unresolved. In germline, CDR1 is LGHDT, CDR2 YNNKEL (reference sequence). CDR3 length equals 15 residues. Trimming pared 0 bases from V and 4 bases from J, leaving 10 bases between. CDR3 nucleotides: TGTGCCAGCAGCCAAGAGGAAGGGCCGAATCAGCCCCAGCATTTT. Its protein is CASSQEEGPNQPQHF.